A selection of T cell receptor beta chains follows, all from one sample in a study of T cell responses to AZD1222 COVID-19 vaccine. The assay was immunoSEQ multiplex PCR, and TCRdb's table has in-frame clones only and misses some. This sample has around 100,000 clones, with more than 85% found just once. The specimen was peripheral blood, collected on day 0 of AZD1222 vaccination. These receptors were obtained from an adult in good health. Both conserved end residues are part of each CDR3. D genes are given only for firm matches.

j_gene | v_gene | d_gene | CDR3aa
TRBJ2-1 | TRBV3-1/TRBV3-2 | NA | CASSPYSDLEGEQFF
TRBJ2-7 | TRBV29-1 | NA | CSVEAEGLAGYEQYF
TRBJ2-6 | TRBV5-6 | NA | CASSLYPGYVSGANVLTF
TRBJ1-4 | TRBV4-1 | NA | CASSRAAGPILFF
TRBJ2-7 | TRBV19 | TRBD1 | CASSSGTGLMYEQYF
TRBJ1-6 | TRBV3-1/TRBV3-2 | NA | CASSPTARGGSPLHF
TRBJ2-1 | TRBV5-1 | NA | CASSSDPGNEQFF
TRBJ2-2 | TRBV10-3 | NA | CAISEQERSGTGELFF
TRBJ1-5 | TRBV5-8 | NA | CASSDYRDSNQPQHF
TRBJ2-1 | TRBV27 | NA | CASSVSGVHNEQFF
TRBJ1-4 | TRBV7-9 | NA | CASSLELVEKLFF
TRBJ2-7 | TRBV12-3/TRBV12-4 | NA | CASSFASSYEQYF
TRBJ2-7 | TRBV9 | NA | CASSVGQGGNEQYF
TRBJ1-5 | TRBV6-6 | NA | CASSYGQTNNQPQHF
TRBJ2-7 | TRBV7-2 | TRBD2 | CASGKAGGPGEQYF
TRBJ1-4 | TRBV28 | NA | CASSLIRFGANEKLFF
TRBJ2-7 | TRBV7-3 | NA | CASSQGEVLPYEQYF
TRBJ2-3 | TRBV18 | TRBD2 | CASSTTETSGRGNTQYF
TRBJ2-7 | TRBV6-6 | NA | CASTPQRGKSDEQYF
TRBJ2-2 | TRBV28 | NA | CASSLTNPGELFF
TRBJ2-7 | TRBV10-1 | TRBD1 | CASSRLTGSEQYF
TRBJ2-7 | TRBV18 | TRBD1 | CASSPGTGGVGEQYF
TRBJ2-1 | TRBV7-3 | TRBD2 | CASSLSRLAGGGEQFF